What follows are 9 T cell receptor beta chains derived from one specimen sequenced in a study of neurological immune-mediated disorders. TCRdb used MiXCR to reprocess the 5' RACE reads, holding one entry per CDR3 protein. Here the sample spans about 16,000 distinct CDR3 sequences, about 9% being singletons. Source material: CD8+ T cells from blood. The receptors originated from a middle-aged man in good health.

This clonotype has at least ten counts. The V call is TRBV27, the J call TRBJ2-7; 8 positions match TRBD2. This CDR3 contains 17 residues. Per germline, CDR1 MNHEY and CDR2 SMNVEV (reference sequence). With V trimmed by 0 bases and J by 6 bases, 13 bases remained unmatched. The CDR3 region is CASSLSAGKGLVGEQYF. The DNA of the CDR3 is TGTGCCAGCAGTTTATCTGCGGGGAAGGGACTAGTCGGCGAGCAGTACTTC.

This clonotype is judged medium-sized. Here the CDR3 reads CASSLTSGYNEQFF. The DNA for the CDR3 is TGTGCCAGCAGCTTAACTAGCGGTTACAATGAGCAGTTCTTC. V and J are TRBV5-6 and TRBJ2-1; 8 bases map to TRBD2. CDR1 and CDR2 (germline): SGHDT, YYEEEE. The CDR3 is made up of 14 amino acids. The junction had 2 bases not matched to a gene; V was cut back by 2 bases and J by 4 bases.

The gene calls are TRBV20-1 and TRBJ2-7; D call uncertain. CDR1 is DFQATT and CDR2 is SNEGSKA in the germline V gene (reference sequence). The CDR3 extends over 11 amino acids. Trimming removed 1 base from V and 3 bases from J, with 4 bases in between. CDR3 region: CSARVRYEQYF. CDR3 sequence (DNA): TGCAGTGCTAGAGTACGCTACGAGCAGTACTTC.

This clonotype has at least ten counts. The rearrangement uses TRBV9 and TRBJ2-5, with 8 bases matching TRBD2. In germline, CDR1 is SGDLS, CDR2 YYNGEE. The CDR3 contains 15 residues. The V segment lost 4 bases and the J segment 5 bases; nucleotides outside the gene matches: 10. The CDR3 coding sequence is TGTGCCAGCAGCTCCCGCCGGGAGGGCCGTGAGACCCAGTACTTC. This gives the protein CASSSRREGRETQYF.

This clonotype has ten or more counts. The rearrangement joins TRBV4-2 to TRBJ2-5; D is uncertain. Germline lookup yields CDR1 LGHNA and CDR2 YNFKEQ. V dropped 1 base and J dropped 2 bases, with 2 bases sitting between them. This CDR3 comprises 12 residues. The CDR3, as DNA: TGTGCCAGCAGCCAAGGTCAAGAGACCCAGTACTTC. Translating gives CASSQGQETQYF.

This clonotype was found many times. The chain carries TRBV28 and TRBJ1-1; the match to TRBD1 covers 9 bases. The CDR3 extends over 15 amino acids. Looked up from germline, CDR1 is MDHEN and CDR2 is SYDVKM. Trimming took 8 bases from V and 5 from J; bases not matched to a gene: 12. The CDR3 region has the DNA TGTGCCAGCGGAATCCCGGACAGGGGATGGACTGAAGCTTTCTTT. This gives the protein CASGIPDRGWTEAFF.

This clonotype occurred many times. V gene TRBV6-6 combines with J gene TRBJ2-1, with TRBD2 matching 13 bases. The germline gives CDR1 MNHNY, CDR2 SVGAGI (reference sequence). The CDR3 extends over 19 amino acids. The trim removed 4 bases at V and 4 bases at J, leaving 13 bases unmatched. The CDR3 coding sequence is TGTGCCAGCAGTTCCCTGACTAGCGGGAGGCCCGGGGGATACAATGAGCAGTTCTTC. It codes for CASSSLTSGRPGGYNEQFF.

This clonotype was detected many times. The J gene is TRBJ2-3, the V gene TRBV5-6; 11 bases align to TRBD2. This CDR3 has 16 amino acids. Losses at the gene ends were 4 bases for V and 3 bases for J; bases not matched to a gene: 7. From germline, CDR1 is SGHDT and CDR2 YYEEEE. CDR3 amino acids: CASSPMTSGITDTQYF. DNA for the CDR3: TGTGCCAGCAGCCCGATGACTAGCGGGATTACAGATACGCAGTATTTT.

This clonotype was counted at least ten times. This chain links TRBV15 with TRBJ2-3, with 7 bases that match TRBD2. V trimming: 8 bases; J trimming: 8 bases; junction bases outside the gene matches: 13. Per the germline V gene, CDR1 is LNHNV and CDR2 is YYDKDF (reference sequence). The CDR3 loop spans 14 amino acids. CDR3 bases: TGTGCCACCGCACTGGGGGAGGGTAGGGTTACGCAGTATTTT. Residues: CATALGEGRVTQYF.